These 4 T cell receptor beta chains were all obtained from the same sample, sequenced in a study of T cell changes during pregnancy in multiple sclerosis. Sequencing was performed with immunoSEQ multiplex PCR; in TCRdb, only in-frame clones are kept and a portion is missing. The sample carries 60,000 to 85,000 clones, approximately 91% recorded once. Material: peripheral blood, obtained in the second trimester of pregnancy. These receptors were collected from a female donor with multiple sclerosis, enrolled in a pregnancy study.

This clone was seen just once. This chain links TRBV19 with TRBJ2-3, with TRBD2 matching over 7 bases. With V trimmed by 8 bases and J by 5 bases, 7 bases remained unmatched. Per the germline V gene, CDR1 is LNHDA and CDR2 is SQIVND (reference sequence). This CDR3 has 13 residues. The CDR3 bases are TGTGCCAGTGGGCGCGGGAGAGGAGATACGCAGTATTTT. Protein: CASGRGRGDTQYF.

This chain joins TRBV7-9 and TRBJ2-2, with D perhaps TRBD1 (7 bases). CDR1 and CDR2 from the germline V gene are SEHNR and FQNEAQ (reference sequence). V shed 0 bases and J shed 1 base, with 9 bases lying between them. This CDR3 has 16 residues. The CDR3 DNA is TGTGCCAGCAGCTTAGCCCAGGGGGGGAACACCGGGGAGCTGTTTTTT. It codes for CASSLAQGGNTGELFF.

The gene calls are TRBV7-8 and TRBJ2-7; 10 bases are a match to TRBD2. The CDR3 is 17 amino acids. V shed 1 base, J shed 5 bases, and the junction held 11 bases outside the gene matches. Germline-derived CDR1 and CDR2 are SGHVS and FQNEAQ. The CDR3 DNA is TGTGCCAGCAGCTTAGAAATGCTAGCGGGGGCCGGGAACGAGCAGTACTTC. Amino acids: CASSLEMLAGAGNEQYF.

The chain has TRBV5-6 and TRBJ2-1; D perhaps matches TRBD1 (5 bases). V lost 0 bases to trimming and J lost 8 bases, with 9 bases between them. This CDR3 has 13 amino acids. The germline V gene encodes CDR1 SGHDT and CDR2 YYEEEE. The chain's CDR3 is CASSLGLGHEQFF. CDR3 bases: TGTGCCAGCAGCTTGGGGTTGGGGCATGAGCAGTTCTTC.